This TCR beta chain stems from a study of beta chain features in type 1 diabetes. Investigators reverse transcribed all isolated RNA, so they sequenced expressed TCRB transcripts. Profiled with immunoSEQ multiplex PCR; TCRdb holds only in-frame clones, not every one. Found here are some 330,000 clones, about 10% of them singletons; the top ten hold 0.015%. The table lists this clone with a few counts. Germline V CDR1 and CDR2: ENHRY, SYGVKD. The CDR3 spans 14 residues. The ends were cut back, 3 bases at V and 0 bases at J, with 6 bases in the middle. Source material: naive CD4+ T cells from blood. V is TRBV10-3 and J is TRBJ2-1; tentative D call: TRBD2 (5 bases). This clonotype was sampled from a woman in her 30s in good health. This CDR3 reads CAISETSSYNEQFF. CDR3 bases: TGTGCCATCAGTGAAACTAGCTCCTACAATGAGCAGTTCTTC.